This entry lists 9 T cell receptor beta chains sequenced from one sample in a study of regulatory T cells in long-lasting Graves disease (dated by TCRdb to about 2021). Library method: multiplex PCR. The run used an Illumina HiSeq 4000. CDR3 regions were amplified by Arm-PCR with iRepertoire HTBI primers to construct TCR beta libraries. The public reads were run again by TCRdb, first through fastp at Q25 and then through MiXCR, and only productive beta chains were kept. Here each entry gathers all rows of one CDR3 protein and keeps the most common genes and DNA. For this sample there are about 500,000 distinct CDR3 sequences; roughly 15% appear just once. 10% to 15% of the sample comes from the top ten. According to the study, the label for this sample's time point signals: newly diagnosed GD, antithyroid drugs for less than 3 months. For both TCR sequencing and RNA sequencing, RNA was extracted from PBMCs using TRIzol.

This sample also belongs to another study, concerning T cells in Graves' hyperthyroidism and ophthalmopathy.

The specimen was peripheral blood mononuclear cells (PBMCs), collected at new diagnosis, from a patient treated with antithyroid drugs. The source is a man in his forties with Graves disease. Donor details come from another sample of the same person, matched by shared clones.

This clonotype was seen at least ten times. This chain connects TRBV30 to TRBJ1-4; D remains unclear. The ends were cut back, 2 bases at V and 7 bases at J, with 5 bases in the middle. Per germline, CDR1 GTSNPN and CDR2 SVGIG (reference sequence). The length of the CDR3 is 11 residues. Here the CDR3 DNA reads TGTGCCTGGAGTCTCACTGAAAAACTGTTTTTT. Translation: CAWSLTEKLFF.

Many counts were recorded for this clonotype. The genes are TRBV12-3 or TRBV12-4 and TRBJ1-2; unclear D gene. V shed 7 bases and J shed 8 bases, with 17 bases lying between them. The CDR3 runs to 13 residues. The CDR3 reads CASNSGVGLGYTF. The CDR3 region has the DNA TGTGCCAGCAACTCCGGGGTCGGGCTGGGCTACACCTTC.

This clonotype was observed a handful of times. The CDR3 region is CATSRLGYGYTF. In DNA, the CDR3 is TGTGCCACCAGCAGATTGGGCTATGGCTACACCTTC. The chain links TRBV15 to TRBJ1-2, with D uncertain. Per germline, CDR1 LNHNV and CDR2 YYDKDF (reference sequence). Trimming pared 2 bases from V and 4 bases from J, leaving 5 bases between. The CDR3 consists of 12 residues.

This clonotype was detected ten times or more. The chain links TRBV28 to TRBJ2-2; D gene uncertain. The germline CDR1 and CDR2 sequences are MDHEN and SYDVKM. This CDR3 has 13 amino acids. V lost 2 bases to trimming and J lost 6 bases, with 7 bases between them. The CDR3, as DNA: TGTGCCAGCAGTTTAGGCGCCTCCGGGGAGCTGTTTTTT. Translating gives CASSLGASGELFF.

This clonotype was observed at least ten times. The V call is TRBV12-3 or TRBV12-4, the J call TRBJ1-1; 7 positions agree with TRBD1. This CDR3 comprises 18 residues. The ends lost 3 bases at V and 12 bases at J; junction bases unmatched: 25. CDR3 DNA sequence: TGTGCCAGCAGTTTCTGGGAGCCCGGGCGACAGGGAGGGTCGCGCCCTTTCTTT. Protein product: CASSFWEPGRQGGSRPFF.

This clonotype showed up many times. The chain has TRBV3-1 and TRBJ2-3; unclear D gene. CDR1 LGHDT and CDR2 YNNKEL come from the germline V gene (reference sequence). V was trimmed by 3 bases and J by 2 bases, leaving 6 bases between them. There are 13 residues in the CDR3. The CDR3 spells CASSHIPTDTQYF. DNA for the CDR3: TGTGCCAGCAGCCACATTCCCACAGATACGCAGTATTTT.

The gene calls are TRBV4-2 and TRBJ1-2; D is undetermined. Germline-derived CDR1 and CDR2 are LGHNA and YNFKEQ. The CDR3 spans 13 residues. Trimming removed 0 bases from V and 4 bases from J, with 6 bases in between. For the CDR3, the DNA is TGTGCCAGCAGCCAAGATGTCGTCTATGGCTACACCTTC. It specifies CASSQDVVYGYTF.

The V call is TRBV29-1, the J call TRBJ2-1; 8 bases match TRBD2. With 0 bases clipped from V and 8 bases from J, the junction kept 9 bases outside the gene matches. From germline, CDR1 is SQVTM and CDR2 ANQGSEA. This CDR3 is 15 amino acids long. This chain's CDR3 is CSVEDGLSGRDEQFF. For the CDR3, the DNA is TGCAGCGTTGAAGACGGGCTAAGCGGGAGAGATGAGCAGTTCTTC.

This clonotype was observed once. The V and J genes are TRBV14 and TRBJ1-6, with D possibly matching TRBD1 (6 bases). V gave up 7 bases and J gave up 0 bases, with 13 bases separating them. Germline V gene lookup returns CDR1 SGHDN and CDR2 FVKESK. The CDR3 extends over 16 amino acids. The CDR3 loop is CASTNQGSSYNSPLHF. In DNA form, the CDR3 reads TGTGCCAGCACCAACCAGGGGAGCTCCTATAATTCACCCCTCCACTTT.